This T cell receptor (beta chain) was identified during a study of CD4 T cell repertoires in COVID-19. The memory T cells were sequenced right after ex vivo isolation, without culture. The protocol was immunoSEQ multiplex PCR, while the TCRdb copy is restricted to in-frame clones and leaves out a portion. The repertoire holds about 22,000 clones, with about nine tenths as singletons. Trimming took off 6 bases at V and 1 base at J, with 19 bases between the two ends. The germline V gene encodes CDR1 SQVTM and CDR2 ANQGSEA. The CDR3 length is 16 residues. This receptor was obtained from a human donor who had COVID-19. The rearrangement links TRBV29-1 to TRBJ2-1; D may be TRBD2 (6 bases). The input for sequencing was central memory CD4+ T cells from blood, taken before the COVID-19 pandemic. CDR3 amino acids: CSVLPYGSRSYNEQFF. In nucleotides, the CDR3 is TGCAGCGTCCTCCCCTACGGGAGCCGATCCTACAATGAGCAGTTCTTC.